The rows below give T cell receptor beta chains drawn from one sample of a study of blood T cell repertoires in COVID-19. Clones were sequenced by immunoSEQ multiplex PCR, and TCRdb holds only the in-frame ones, with some missing. The sample yields over 70,000 clones, 91% seen once. The specimen sequenced was peripheral blood. The source of these receptors is a human donor with active COVID-19. The donor label of this sample is uncertain. Each CDR3 is given with its conserved first and last residue.

J gene,CDR3 length,V gene,CDR3 protein
TRBJ1-1,9,TRBV7-9,CIDSTEAFF
TRBJ2-2,15,TRBV11-3,CASSLFSANTGELFF
TRBJ2-1,17,TRBV6-2/TRBV6-3,CASSYSSQQSSYNEQFF
TRBJ2-7,15,TRBV5-6,CASSLREGGVHEQYF
TRBJ1-1,16,TRBV10-3,CAISEAGRGRNTEAFF
TRBJ2-3,13,TRBV18,CASSPPGADTQYF
TRBJ1-6,15,TRBV7-9,CASSLEQGIYSPLHF
TRBJ2-5,16,TRBV5-4,CASSLALAEGRETQYF
TRBJ2-5,14,TRBV5-4,CASSLGDQGETQYF
TRBJ1-5,14,TRBV3-1/TRBV3-2,CASSPWTGRQPQHF
TRBJ2-2,14,TRBV7-6,CASSWTSGTGELFF
TRBJ2-1,13,TRBV6-6,CASSLVGDNEQFF
TRBJ2-5,19,TRBV18,CASSPLHLTGGTSEETQYF
TRBJ1-1,14,TRBV19,CASNPVGAGTEAFF
TRBJ1-1,13,TRBV3-1/TRBV3-2,CASSQTVTAEAFF
TRBJ1-1,14,TRBV18,CASSPAGLNTEAFF
TRBJ2-7,14,TRBV7-7,CASSTGPRAYEQYF
TRBJ2-1,15,TRBV5-1,CASSSLSGGYNEQFF
TRBJ1-1,15,TRBV4-3,CASSQGIGDNTEAFF
TRBJ2-7,11,TRBV29-1,CSFDRGREQYF
TRBJ2-2,16,TRBV11-2,CASSILAGGRTGELFF
TRBJ1-6,15,TRBV18,CASSPPRSGNSPLHF
TRBJ2-5,16,TRBV6-5,CASSSASGGPGETQYF
TRBJ1-1,16,TRBV4-1,CASSQDPGAPNTEAFF
TRBJ2-3,16,TRBV27,CASSFLGQGAADTQYF
TRBJ1-2,13,TRBV6-4,CASTQDRADGYTF
TRBJ2-5,14,TRBV7-3,CASSLLGTGETQYF
TRBJ1-2,17,TRBV12-5,CASDPGGAAEYMSGYTF
TRBJ1-2,14,TRBV3-1/TRBV3-2,CASSLMTGAEGYTF
TRBJ2-7,14,TRBV7-5,CARSLAGGQYEQYF
TRBJ2-3,17,TRBV4-2,CASSQDSGDRVTDTQYF
TRBJ1-2,13,TRBV7-2,CASSRTDYYGYTF
TRBJ2-7,14,TRBV11-2,CASSLGTGGRSAFF
TRBJ2-3,16,TRBV27,CASIPRTGVGTDTQYF
TRBJ2-2,12,TRBV9,CASSSLTGELFF
TRBJ1-4,16,TRBV6-1,CASSEARGAGGEKLFF
TRBJ2-1,15,TRBV5-1,CASSLEGTGYNEQFF
TRBJ1-1,16,TRBV27,CASSLVGAGGGTEAFF
TRBJ1-1,15,TRBV9,CASSVAEGPYTEAFF
TRBJ2-3,14,TRBV2,CASTGVGGTDTQYF
TRBJ1-1,16,TRBV7-3,CASSLRAPPLSTEAFF
TRBJ2-3,16,TRBV20-1,CSASSLAELSTDTQYF
TRBJ2-7,13,TRBV7-6,CASSLATGVEQYF
TRBJ1-1,18,TRBV6-1,CASSEPGQGRAGNTEAFF
TRBJ2-2,16,TRBV12-5,CASGLTRQGVTGELFF
TRBJ1-2,15,TRBV6-5,CASSSWGGANYGYTF